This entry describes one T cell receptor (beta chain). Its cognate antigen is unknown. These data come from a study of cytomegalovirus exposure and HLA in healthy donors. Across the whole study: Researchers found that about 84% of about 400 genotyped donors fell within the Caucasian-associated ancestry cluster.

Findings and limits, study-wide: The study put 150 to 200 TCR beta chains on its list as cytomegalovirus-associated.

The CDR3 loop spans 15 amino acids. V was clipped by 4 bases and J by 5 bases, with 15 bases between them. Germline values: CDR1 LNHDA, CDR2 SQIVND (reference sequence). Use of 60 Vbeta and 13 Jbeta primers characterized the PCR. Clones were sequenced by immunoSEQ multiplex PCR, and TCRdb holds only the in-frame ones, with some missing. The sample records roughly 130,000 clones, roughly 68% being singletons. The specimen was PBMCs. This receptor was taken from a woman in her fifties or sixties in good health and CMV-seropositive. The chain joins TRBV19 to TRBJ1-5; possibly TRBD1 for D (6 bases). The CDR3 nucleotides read TGTGCCAGTAGTACGCTACAGGGAGGGGATCAGCCCCAGCATTTT. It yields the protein CASSTLQGGDQPQHF.